One sample yielded the 22 T cell receptor beta chains listed below, sequenced in a study of cytomegalovirus exposure and HLA in healthy donors. With 60 Vbeta and 13 Jbeta primers, the PCR was carried out. Sequenced by immunoSEQ multiplex PCR; TCRdb stores in-frame clones only, minus some. The data show about 160,000 clones, more than 70% seen once. The sample consisted of PBMCs. The receptors were gathered from a male donor in good health and CMV-seropositive.

The chain links TRBV19 to TRBJ1-5; 8 bases match TRBD1. The V gene's germline CDR1 is LNHDA and CDR2 SQIVND (reference sequence). The CDR3 is 14 amino acids. Unmatched junction bases numbered 8, after V lost 9 bases and J lost 4 bases. CDR3 coding DNA: TGTGCCAGCAGGGGGCCAGGGGGGAATCAGCCCCAGCATTTT. This translates into CASRGPGGNQPQHF.

The chain has TRBV7-9 and TRBJ1-4; D gene uncertain. Trimming stripped 5 bases from V and 8 bases from J, with 12 bases between. Germline V CDR1 and CDR2: SEHNR, FQNEAQ (reference sequence). This CDR3 has 13 residues. The CDR3 DNA follows: TGTGCCAGCAGCCCCCCCCTGGAGGAAAAACTGTTTTTT. Translated: CASSPPLEEKLFF.

The V gene is TRBV5-4, the J gene TRBJ2-1, with D possibly TRBD2 on 6 matching bases. The V gene's germline CDR1 is SGHNT and CDR2 YYREEE (reference sequence). With 2 bases removed from V and 15 bases from J, the gap between germline ends came to 18 bases. The CDR3 contains 13 residues. The chain's CDR3 is CASSLYGGRLWFF. CDR3 DNA: TGTGCCAGCAGCTTATACGGGGGTCGTCTCTGGTTCTTC.

This chain joins TRBV10-3 and TRBJ2-1; perhaps TRBD2 as D (6 bases). This CDR3 is built from 16 residues. The germline V gene encodes CDR1 ENHRY and CDR2 SYGVKD. The ends were cut back, 6 bases at V and 4 bases at J, with 19 bases in the middle. CDR3 DNA sequence: TGTGCCATCAGGAGCCCCCGGGACGGGGGTTACAATGAGCAGTTCTTC. It is translated as CAIRSPRDGGYNEQFF.

This chain links TRBV4-2 with TRBJ2-1; 12 bases map to TRBD2. The CDR3 is 16 residues long. Germline V gives CDR1 LGHNA, CDR2 YNFKEQ. The trim removed 3 bases at V and 4 bases at J, leaving 4 bases unmatched. CDR3 protein: CASSQGTSGFYNEQFF. CDR3 bases: TGTGCCAGCAGCCAGGGGACTAGCGGGTTTTACAATGAGCAGTTCTTC.

This clone has only one observation. J is TRBJ2-7 and V is TRBV29-1, with TRBD2 identical over 11 bases. The CDR3 loop spans 14 amino acids. Trimming took 0 bases from V and 3 from J; bases not matched to a gene: 1. The germline V gene encodes CDR1 SQVTM and CDR2 ANQGSEA. The CDR3 sequence: CSVEEGTSGYEQYF. The CDR3 DNA reads as TGCAGCGTTGAAGAGGGGACTAGCGGCTACGAGCAGTACTTC.

A single count supports this clone. The CDR3 protein is CASSVAEGGTYEQYF. The CDR3 DNA follows: TGTGCCAGCAGCGTAGCTGAGGGAGGCACCTACGAGCAGTACTTC. This chain connects TRBV9 to TRBJ2-7; a weak D match, TRBD2 (6 bases). The V gene lost 0 bases and the J gene lost 2 bases, with 12 bases spanning the gap. The CDR3 has 15 residues. The germline CDR1 and CDR2 sequences are SGDLS and YYNGEE.

This sequence joins TRBV27 and TRBJ2-7; no clear D. The V end lost 0 bases, the J end lost 5 bases, and 11 bases lay between the germline ends. This CDR3 is built from 14 residues. Germline CDR1 MNHEY, CDR2 SMNVEV (reference sequence). The CDR3 reads CASSLSNVLNEQYF. The CDR3 DNA reads as TGTGCCAGCAGTTTATCGAACGTCCTAAACGAGCAGTACTTC.

This chain connects TRBV25-1 to TRBJ2-2; D perhaps matches TRBD1 (6 bases). CDR1 and CDR2 from the germline V gene are MGHDK and SYGVNS. There are 16 residues in the CDR3. The V gene lost 3 bases and the J gene lost 0 bases, with 11 bases spanning the gap. This chain's CDR3 is CASSDPGHSNTGELFF. The CDR3 nucleotides read TGTGCCAGCAGTGATCCGGGACATTCGAACACCGGGGAGCTGTTTTTT.

This chain connects TRBV7-8 to TRBJ2-1; TRBD2 agrees at 9 bases. Germline-derived CDR1 and CDR2 are SGHVS and FQNEAQ. This CDR3 contains 17 residues. The ends lost 5 bases at V and 2 bases at J; junction bases unmatched: 10. CDR3 loop: CASSPRTAGGTYNEQFF. In DNA form, the CDR3 reads TGTGCCAGCAGCCCCAGAACAGCGGGAGGAACCTACAATGAGCAGTTCTTC.

The rearrangement links TRBV5-4 to TRBJ1-6; TRBD1 matches at 7 bases. V trimming: 6 bases; J trimming: 7 bases; junction bases outside the gene matches: 10. Germline V gives CDR1 SGHNT, CDR2 YYREEE (reference sequence). CDR3 length equals 15 residues. CDR3 DNA sequence: TGTGCCAGCATCGCGGACAGGACGTTAAATTCACCCCTCCACTTT. Translating it yields CASIADRTLNSPLHF.

The chain links TRBV7-9 to TRBJ2-5; TRBD2 agrees at 8 bases. The J call is in doubt because the DNA end fits TRBJ2-7 better. The germline V gene has CDR1 SEHNR and CDR2 FQNEAQ (reference sequence). This CDR3 is built from 15 residues. CDR3 nucleotides: TGTGCCAGCAGCTTTCCGGGACTAGGCTCCTACGAGCAGTACTTC. It yields the protein CASSFPGLGSYEQYF.

The rearrangement uses TRBV5-1 and TRBJ2-2; unclear D gene. Trimming took 1 base from V and 0 from J, leaving 7 bases between them. CDR1 SGHRS and CDR2 YFSETQ come from the germline V gene. This CDR3 is built from 15 residues. The CDR3 region is CASSLLSSNTGELFF. In DNA, the CDR3 is TGCGCCAGCAGCTTGTTAAGCTCGAACACCGGGGAGCTGTTTTTT.

This chain joins TRBV19 and TRBJ1-6, with a possible D match to TRBD1 (5 bases). This CDR3 spans 15 amino acids. V lost 1 base to trimming and J lost 8 bases, with 12 bases between them. From germline, CDR1 is LNHDA and CDR2 SQIVND (reference sequence). CDR3 residues: CASSIGGWGDSPLHF. DNA for the CDR3: TGTGCCAGTAGTATAGGTGGCTGGGGGGATTCACCCCTCCACTTT.

The chain uses TRBV6-1 and TRBJ2-7; 9 bases map to TRBD1. This CDR3 region has 13 residues. Germline V gene sequence: CDR1 MNHNS, CDR2 SASEGT. J gave up 4 bases and V 11 bases, and 9 bases lay outside the gene matches. The CDR3 is CAGEEDRGYEQYF. CDR3 sequence (DNA): TGTGCCGGGGAGGAGGACAGGGGTTACGAGCAGTACTTC.

The chain uses TRBV27 and TRBJ2-2, with TRBD1 as a possible D gene (6 bases). Deletions cut 5 bases from V and 1 base from J, with 8 bases between. Germline CDR1 and CDR2: MNHEY and SMNVEV (reference sequence). The CDR3 has 14 residues. The CDR3 bases are TGTGCCAGCAGTGGACAGTTGAACACCGGGGAGCTGTTTTTT. This translates into CASSGQLNTGELFF.

The rearrangement joins TRBV6-5 to TRBJ1-2; 7 nucleotides align to TRBD1. CDR3 length: 14 residues. Germline V CDR1 and CDR2: MNHEY, SVGAGI. The V segment lost 4 bases and the J segment 3 bases; nucleotides outside the gene matches: 5. The CDR3 sequence: CASSSPGQHYGYTF. The DNA of the CDR3 is TGTGCCAGCAGTTCCCCGGGACAGCACTATGGCTACACCTTC.

The chain uses TRBV9 and TRBJ2-3; D is uncertain. Trimming stripped 0 bases from V and 4 bases from J, with 9 bases between. Germline values: CDR1 SGDLS, CDR2 YYNGEE. CDR3 length: 14 residues. CDR3 nucleotides: TGTGCCAGCAGCGTAGAATTAGTTGCAGATACGCAGTATTTT. It encodes CASSVELVADTQYF. The complete variable domain, with remaining parts taken from reference TRBV9 and TRBJ2-3, reads DSGVTQTPKHLITATGQRVTLRCSPRSGDLSVYWYQQSLDQGLQFLIQYYNGEERAKGNILERFSAQQFPDLHSELNLSSLELGDSALYFCASSVELVADTQYFGPGTRLTVL.

This clone was counted a few times. The DNA for the CDR3 is TGTGCCAGCACCACAGGGAGCCGAACGAAAGAGCAGTACTTC. This translates into CASTTGSRTKEQYF. The V call is TRBV28, the J call TRBJ2-7; tentative D call: TRBD1 (6 bases). Germline V lookup: CDR1 MDHEN, CDR2 SYDVKM. Trimming removed 7 bases at V and 7 bases at J, with 20 bases between. The CDR3 extends over 14 amino acids.

The rearrangement links TRBV5-1 to TRBJ2-7; D gene uncertain. CDR3 length: 15 amino acids. Trimming left V 0 bases short and J 6 bases short, with 16 bases between. CDR1 SGHRS and CDR2 YFSETQ come from the germline V gene. CDR3 amino acids: CASSLAAERPGEQYF. The CDR3 coding sequence is TGCGCCAGCAGCTTGGCTGCGGAACGTCCGGGCGAGCAGTACTTC. The full variable domain, in which reference TRBV5-1 and TRBJ2-7 provide the parts outside the CDR3, is KAGVTQTPRYLIKTRGQQVTLSCSPISGHRSVSWYQQTPGQGLQFLFEYFSETQRNKGNFPGRFSGRQFSNSRSEMNVSTLELGDSALYLCASSLAAERPGEQYFGPGTRLTVT.

This clone was seen a few times. The chain has TRBV6-1 and TRBJ1-5; a possible D gene is TRBD1 (5 bases). V lost 8 bases and J lost 7, with 15 bases in between. Germline CDR1 is MNHNS and CDR2 is SASEGT. CDR3 length: 13 residues. CDR3 amino acids: CASQGGLRQPQHF. CDR3 bases: TGTGCCAGCCAGGGAGGGTTGAGACAGCCCCAGCATTTT.

This rearrangement joins TRBV14 to TRBJ2-5; TRBD2 aligns across 11 bases. V was clipped by 4 bases and J by 4 bases; unmatched bases: 8. CDR3 length equals 16 residues. Per the germline V gene, CDR1 is SGHDN and CDR2 is FVKESK. DNA of the CDR3: TGTGCCAGCAGCCCCCAACTAGCGGGAGTGGGAGAGACCCAGTACTTC. It translates to CASSPQLAGVGETQYF.